Listed below are T cell receptor beta chains from one sample, sequenced in a study of blood T cell repertoires in COVID-19. The method was immunoSEQ multiplex PCR; TCRdb's version includes in-frame clones alone and lacks a portion of them. The sample lists more than 65,000 clones; around 80% were seen once. What was sequenced was peripheral blood. The receptors were sampled from an elderly woman with acute or convalescent COVID-19. Each CDR3 is given with its conserved first and last residue.

>TRBV5-8
CASSFEVGQGLRGYTF
>TRBV19
CATGQGFPYEQYF
>TRBV19
CASSPQGWAGANVLTF
>TRBV5-6
CASSSDGQGDSPLHF
>TRBV2
CASSRGGSQPQHF
>TRBV27
CASSFIERDTQYF
>TRBV5-1
CASSLGVTGTGVTEAFF
>TRBV5-1
CASSRTSGSYEQYF
>TRBV10-1
CASDDGLNEAFF
>TRBV7-9
CASSFTGYAGYTF
>TRBV9
CASGPGGSADEQFF
>TRBV25-1
CASSLLGHLNTGELFF
>TRBV3-1/TRBV3-2
CASSQRGGNEQFF
>TRBV10-3
CATERGASYEQYF
>TRBV10-1
CASSESTSGGSTDTQYF
>TRBV5-1
CASSGGWTAEAFF
>TRBV5-6
CASSSGATNYGYTF
>TRBV5-8
CAPPEVTKGTAGYTF
>TRBV3-1/TRBV3-2
CASSQERGGRSNYGYTF
>TRBV30
CAWRRGAANEQFF
>TRBV3-1/TRBV3-2
CASSQDRGSKETQYF
>TRBV19
CASSIPITGLSGNTIYF
>TRBV7-3
CASSLQRTGSGDKVYEQYF
>TRBV4-1
CASSQEESGLAGQETQYF
>TRBV5-6
CASSLGWRAYEQYF
>TRBV27
CASSVRAGSYGYTF
>TRBV5-8
CASSSESQETQYF
>TRBV6-5
CARVHSLPSYEQYF
>TRBV6-5
CASSYSSGAEAFF
>TRBV18
CASSRDSANYGYTF
>TRBV27
CASRTGASGANVLTF
>TRBV5-5
CASSLVVGQGEKLFF
>TRBV5-6
CASSPKRGTGGETQYF
>TRBV28
CASTRDRVRNEQFF
>TRBV3-1/TRBV3-2
CASSQLARNTGELFF
>TRBV5-1
CASSLSGGRSTDTQYF
>TRBV10-3
CAISKGLAGQETQYF
>TRBV6-1
CASSDRSSMPPHDYGYTF
>TRBV15
CATSRGGQGAGNYGYTF
>TRBV2
CASSESRRGRDYGYTF
>TRBV19
CASRPQGAETEAFF
>TRBV6-5
CASSYSQISDTQYF
>TRBV5-1
CASIRDNEQFF
>TRBV6-5
CASSYSTAGRKKLFF
>TRBV4-1
CASSQGPASEAFF
>TRBV6-1
CASSETTGSPVKNIQYF
>TRBV7-9
CASNVGQGLSEQYF
>TRBV5-1
CASSLVGSGGVATANTQYF
>TRBV21-1
CASSSPKGGNYGYTF
>TRBV5-5
CASSSLGGRQGAYEQYF
>TRBV6-6
CASSRSSLLSSYNSPLHF
>TRBV6-2/TRBV6-3
CASSYPSSAFF
>TRBV12-3/TRBV12-4
CASSPMRAPLHF
>TRBV18
CASSPRNTLAGGNYETQYF
>TRBV3-1/TRBV3-2
CASSPGFAGDSPLHF
>TRBV9
CASSVGRDNSPLHF
>TRBV3-1/TRBV3-2
CASSRDGTGPSGAFF
>TRBV10-3
CAISDRGARGEAFF
>TRBV5-1
CASSLEQGSGYTF